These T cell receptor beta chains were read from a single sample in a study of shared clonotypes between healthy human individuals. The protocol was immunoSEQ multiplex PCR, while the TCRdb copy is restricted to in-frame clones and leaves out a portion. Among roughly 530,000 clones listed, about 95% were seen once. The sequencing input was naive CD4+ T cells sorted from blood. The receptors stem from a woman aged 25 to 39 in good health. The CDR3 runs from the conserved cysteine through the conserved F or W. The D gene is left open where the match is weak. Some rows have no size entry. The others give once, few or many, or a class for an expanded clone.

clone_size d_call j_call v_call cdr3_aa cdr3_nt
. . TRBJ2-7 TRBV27 CASSTFSEPYEQYF TGTGCCAGCAGTACCTTTAGTGAGCCCTACGAGCAGTACTTC
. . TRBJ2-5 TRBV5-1 CASSLSLETQYF TGCGCCAGCAGCTTGAGTTTGGAGACCCAGTACTTC
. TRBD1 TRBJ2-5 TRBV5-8 CASSPGQGAETQYF TGTGCCAGCAGCCCGGGACAGGGGGCAGAGACCCAGTACTTC
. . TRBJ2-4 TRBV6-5 CASSYAGAGNIQYF TGTGCCAGCAGTTATGCAGGGGCAGGAAACATTCAGTACTTC
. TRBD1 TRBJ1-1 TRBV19 CASSTRQGPEAFF TGTGCCAGTAGTACGCGACAGGGCCCTGAAGCTTTCTTT
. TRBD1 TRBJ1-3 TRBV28 CASSKQGASRNTIYF TGTGCCAGCAGTAAACAGGGGGCTAGTCGAAACACCATATATTTT
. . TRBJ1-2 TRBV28 CASSSGTYGYTF TGTGCCAGCAGTTCCGGGACGTATGGCTACACCTTC
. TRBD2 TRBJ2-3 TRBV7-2 CASSLRGSTDTQYF TGTGCCAGCAGCTTGCGGGGGAGCACAGATACGCAGTATTTT
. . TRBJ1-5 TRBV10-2 CASSESRHPNQPQHF TGCGCCAGCAGTGAGTCTCGACATCCGAATCAGCCCCAGCATTTT
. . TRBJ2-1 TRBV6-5 CASTTIGAQFF TGTGCCAGCACTACGATCGGAGCGCAGTTCTTC
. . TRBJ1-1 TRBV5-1 CASSLVSGDTEAFF TGCGCCAGCAGCTTGGTGTCAGGGGACACTGAAGCTTTCTTT
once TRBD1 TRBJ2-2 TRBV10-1 CASGTGANTGELFF TGCGCCAGCGGGACAGGCGCGAACACCGGGGAGCTGTTTTTT
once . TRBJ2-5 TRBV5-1 CASKQAEEETQYF TGCGCCAGCAAACAAGCGGAGGAAGAGACCCAGTACTTC
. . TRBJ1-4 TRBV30 CAWSVRGVGRPNEKLFF TGTGCCTGGAGTGTACGTGGGGTGGGGAGGCCTAATGAAAAACTGTTTTTT
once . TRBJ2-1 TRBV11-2 CASSLVSTRNEQFF TGTGCCAGCAGCTTAGTGTCGACCAGGAATGAGCAGTTCTTC
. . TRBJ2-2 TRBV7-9 CASSADSNTGELFF TGTGCCAGCAGCGCGGACTCAAACACCGGGGAGCTGTTTTTT
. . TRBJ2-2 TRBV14 CASSQDLDTGELFF TGTGCCAGCAGCCAAGATTTGGACACCGGGGAGCTGTTTTTT
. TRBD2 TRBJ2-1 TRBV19 CASSQTSGRYNEQFF TGTGCCAGTAGCCAGACTAGCGGGAGATACAATGAGCAGTTCTTC
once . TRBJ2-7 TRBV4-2 CASSLVDSGYEQYF TGTGCCAGCAGCTTGGTGGACAGCGGCTACGAGCAGTACTTC
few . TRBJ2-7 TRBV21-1 CAPRTASYEQYF TGTGCGCCACGGACAGCCTCCTACGAGCAGTACTTC
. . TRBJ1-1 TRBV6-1 CASKRLGRGDTEAFF TGTGCCAGCAAGCGTTTGGGGCGTGGAGACACTGAAGCTTTCTTT
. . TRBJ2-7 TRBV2 CASSESPPGEQYF TGTGCCAGCAGTGAAAGTCCGCCCGGCGAGCAGTACTTC
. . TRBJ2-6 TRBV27 CASSPAQGSGANVLTF TGTGCCAGCAGTCCGGCCCAGGGATCTGGGGCCAACGTCCTGACTTTC
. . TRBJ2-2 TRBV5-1 CASSLATPNTGELFF TGCGCCAGCAGCTTGGCTACCCCGAACACCGGGGAGCTGTTTTTT
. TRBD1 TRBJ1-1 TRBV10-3 CAIRGQGRTEAFF TGTGCCATCAGGGGACAGGGAAGGACTGAAGCTTTCTTT
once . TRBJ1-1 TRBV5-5 CASNQPGATEAFF TGTGCCAGCAACCAACCAGGGGCCACTGAAGCTTTCTTT
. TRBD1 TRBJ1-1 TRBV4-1 CASSQDQKGARTEAFF TGCGCCAGCAGCCAAGATCAGAAGGGGGCGCGCACTGAAGCTTTCTTT
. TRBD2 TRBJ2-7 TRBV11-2 CASSLAGGAYEQYF TGTGCCAGCAGCTTAGCTGGGGGGGCCTACGAGCAGTACTTC
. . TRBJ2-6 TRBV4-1 CASSLAQVTSGANVLTF TGCGCCAGCAGCCTCGCCCAAGTGACCTCTGGGGCCAACGTCCTGACTTTC
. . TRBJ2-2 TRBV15 CATSRDGNSGELFF TGTGCCACCAGCAGAGATGGAAACTCCGGGGAGCTGTTTTTT
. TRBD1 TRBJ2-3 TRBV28 CASSLRQGGTDTQYF TGTGCCAGCAGTTTAAGACAGGGAGGCACAGATACGCAGTATTTT
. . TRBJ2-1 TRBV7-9 CASSPPGPAIEQFF TGTGCCAGCAGCCCACCGGGACCCGCCATTGAGCAGTTCTTC
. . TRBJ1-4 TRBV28 CAGRRGAATEKLFF TGTGCCGGACGTCGCGGGGCCGCGACGGAAAAACTGTTTTTT
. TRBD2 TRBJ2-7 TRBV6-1 CASSEAQREITYEQYF TGTGCCAGCAGTGAAGCGCAGCGGGAGATAACTTACGAGCAGTACTTC